The 20 T cell receptor beta chains given below trace back to one sample, sequenced in a study of beta chain features in type 1 diabetes. Investigators reverse transcribed all isolated RNA, so they sequenced expressed TCRB transcripts. Profiling relied on immunoSEQ multiplex PCR, and the TCRdb table lists in-frame clones only, not all of them. The sample lists under 900,000 clones, roughly a sixth occurring once. The sequenced sample was naive CD4+ T cells from blood. Receptor source: a young woman in good health.

This clone has more than one count but fewer than ten. CDR3 in DNA: TGTGCCAGCAGTATTACTAAATACGAGCAGTACTTC. Protein product: CASSITKYEQYF. J is TRBJ2-7 and V is TRBV28; D is ambiguous. Germline V gene data show CDR1 as MDHEN and CDR2 as SYDVKM. This CDR3 spans 12 amino acids. Trimming stripped 5 bases from V and 4 bases from J, with 9 bases between.

This clone appeared a few times. The V and J genes are TRBV7-9 and TRBJ2-7, with 10 bases that match TRBD2. Per germline, CDR1 SEHNR and CDR2 FQNEAQ (reference sequence). Trimming cost V 3 bases and J 6 bases; bases outside gene matches: 11. CDR3 size: 16 residues. CDR3 amino acids: CASSLALRGLACEQYF. CDR3 DNA: TGTGCCAGCAGCTTGGCTCTCCGGGGACTAGCGTGCGAGCAGTACTTC.

The sample holds a few counts of this clone. The V gene is TRBV7-2, the J gene TRBJ1-2; a possible D gene is TRBD1 (6 bases). CDR1 SGHTA and CDR2 FQGNSA come from the germline V gene. The CDR3 covers 15 residues. V gave up 3 bases and J gave up 8 bases, with 19 bases separating them. CDR3: CASSLPRTGSAGYTF. For the CDR3, the DNA is TGTGCCAGCAGCTTGCCCCGTACAGGGAGTGCCGGCTACACCTTC.

The V call is TRBV7-2, the J call TRBJ2-1; the D is unclear. Trimming stripped 3 bases from V and 3 bases from J, with 12 bases between. From germline, CDR1 is SGHTA and CDR2 FQGNSA. The CDR3 has 15 residues. The CDR3 nucleotides are TGTGCCAGCAGCTTTTCCCTGTCTAGCTACAATGAGCAGTTCTTC. Its protein is CASSFSLSSYNEQFF.

This clone appeared a few times. The rearrangement uses TRBV14 and TRBJ2-7; 7 bases align to TRBD1. CDR1 SGHDN and CDR2 FVKESK come from the germline V gene. This CDR3 region has 14 residues. Trimming at V came to 1 base and at J to 6 bases, leaving 6 bases not matched to a gene. DNA for the CDR3: TGTGCCAGCAGCCAAGTCCAGGGGGTCTCCGAGCAGTACTTC. This sequence encodes CASSQVQGVSEQYF.

The chain links TRBV19 to TRBJ2-2; D gene unclear. The CDR3 is 14 residues long. Trimming removed 7 bases at V and 0 bases at J, with 9 bases between. Germline CDR1 is LNHDA and CDR2 is SQIVND (reference sequence). The CDR3 DNA reads TGTGCCAGTATGGTTGGGACGAACACCGGGGAGCTGTTTTTT. Translating it yields CASMVGTNTGELFF.

This chain connects TRBV29-1 to TRBJ2-3, with 9 bases aligning to TRBD1. The V gene end was trimmed by 6 bases and the J gene end by 11 bases; junction bases not matched to a gene: 6. Germline V gives CDR1 SQVTM, CDR2 ANQGSEA. This CDR3 has 11 residues. DNA for the CDR3: TGCAGCGTGGCCGGGACAGGGTTGCAGTATTTT. Translated: CSVAGTGLQYF.

The chain employs TRBV18 and TRBJ1-2, with D possibly matching TRBD1 (6 bases). Germline V CDR1 and CDR2: KGHSH, LQKENI. The CDR3 spans 16 residues. The V end was cut by 6 bases, the J end by 4 bases, with 21 bases between. CDR3 sequence reads: CASSPGGAGNFYGYTF. In DNA, the CDR3 is TGTGCCAGCTCCCCCGGGGGGGCAGGGAACTTCTATGGCTACACCTTC.

The chain uses TRBV27 and TRBJ2-5; a weak D match, TRBD2 (5 bases). Between the trimmed V and J ends, which lost 0 bases and 4 bases, there was a span of 12 bases. This CDR3 spans 15 amino acids. CDR1 MNHEY and CDR2 SMNVEV come from the germline V gene (reference sequence). The CDR3 DNA reads TGTGCCAGCAGTTTATCGTTAACTAGTGGAGAGACCCAGTACTTC. It codes for CASSLSLTSGETQYF.

This clone turned up a few times. The chain employs TRBV19 and TRBJ2-5; 7 positions agree with TRBD1. The germline CDR1 and CDR2 sequences are LNHDA and SQIVND (reference sequence). This CDR3 comprises 15 residues. With 7 bases clipped from V and 5 bases from J, the junction kept 13 bases outside the gene matches. For the CDR3, the DNA is TGTGCCAGTAAGAAGACAGGGATTCTAGAGGAGACCCAGTACTTC. Protein: CASKKTGILEETQYF.

The chain is built from TRBV15 and TRBJ2-7; 11 bases fit TRBD2. CDR1 is LNHNV, CDR2 YYDKDF, per germline (reference sequence). The J segment lost 4 bases and the V segment lost 4 bases, leaving 3 bases of the junction unmatched. The CDR3 contains 14 residues. In DNA, the CDR3 is TGTGCCACCAGCATCGGGACTAGCGGATACGAGCAGTACTTC. Amino acid sequence: CATSIGTSGYEQYF.

This clone was found a few times. This chain joins TRBV4-2 and TRBJ2-7, with 11 bases identical to TRBD2. This CDR3 contains 17 residues. CDR1 and CDR2 (germline): LGHNA, YNFKEQ. The V and J ends lost 1 base and 0 bases, in that order; junction bases with no gene match: 5. CDR3: CASSQALAGASSYEQYF. CDR3 coding DNA: TGTGCCAGCAGCCAAGCACTAGCGGGAGCCAGCTCCTACGAGCAGTACTTC.

This clone was picked up a small number of times. The chain recombines TRBV29-1 with TRBJ1-1; 7 bases fit TRBD1. Germline lookup yields CDR1 SQVTM and CDR2 ANQGSEA. Trimming at V came to 3 bases and at J to 0 bases, leaving 4 bases not matched to a gene. This CDR3 has 14 amino acids. The CDR3 bases are TGCAGCGTTGAGGACAGGAGAATGAACACTGAAGCTTTCTTT. Amino acids: CSVEDRRMNTEAFF.

The chain joins TRBV11-2 to TRBJ2-7; 9 bases agree with TRBD2. Germline V CDR1 and CDR2: SGHAT, FQNNGV. With 5 bases clipped from V and 2 bases from J, the junction kept 7 bases outside the gene matches. The CDR3 consists of 15 residues. This CDR3 reads CASSHGLANTYEQYF. The CDR3 bases are TGTGCCAGCAGCCACGGACTAGCGAACACCTACGAGCAGTACTTC.

The chain combines TRBV6-6 with TRBJ2-5; 8 bases align to TRBD1. The germline gives CDR1 MNHNY, CDR2 SVGAGI (reference sequence). J gave up 4 bases and V 4 bases, and 8 bases lay outside the gene matches. This CDR3 comprises 15 residues. The CDR3 loop is CASSFDRGFGETQYF. In DNA, the CDR3 is TGTGCCAGCAGTTTCGACAGGGGTTTTGGAGAGACCCAGTACTTC.

This clone was detected only a few times. This rearrangement joins TRBV18 to TRBJ1-1, with D unclear. Per germline, CDR1 KGHSH and CDR2 LQKENI. V gave up 6 bases and J gave up 1 base, with 12 bases separating them. The CDR3 consists of 14 residues. The CDR3 reads CASSRGEANTEAFF. In DNA, the CDR3 is TGTGCCAGCTCCCGCGGGGAGGCGAACACTGAAGCTTTCTTT.

This clone showed up just a few times. The CDR3 spells CASSRTRGNQPQHF. The DNA of the CDR3 is TGTGCCAGCAGCCGGACCAGGGGGAATCAGCCCCAGCATTTT. The chain uses TRBV7-2 and TRBJ1-5; 7 nucleotides align to TRBD1. The CDR3 is 14 residues long. Germline assignment: CDR1 SGHTA and CDR2 FQGNSA. The junction had 5 bases not matched to a gene; V was cut back by 5 bases and J by 4 bases.

In regard to this clone: Other DNA sequences within the sample encode an identical CDR3. The chain recombines TRBV6-5 with TRBJ2-7; 11 nucleotides align to TRBD2. The CDR3 covers 16 residues. The J segment lost 1 base and the V segment lost 3 bases, leaving 5 bases of the junction unmatched. Germline V gene sequence: CDR1 MNHEY, CDR2 SVGAGI. CDR3 nucleotides: TGTGCCAGCAGTTATGGAGGGACTAGCGGATCCTACGAGCAGTACTTC. It codes for CASSYGGTSGSYEQYF.

The chain carries TRBV5-4 and TRBJ2-5; D call uncertain. This CDR3 is built from 12 residues. Trimming took 3 bases from V and 2 from J, leaving 5 bases between them. CDR1 is SGHNT, CDR2 YYREEE, per germline (reference sequence). CDR3 DNA sequence: TGTGCCAGCAGCTCCTGGCAAGAGACCCAGTACTTC. This codes for CASSSWQETQYF.

The gene calls are TRBV5-4 and TRBJ2-7; 16 bases are shared with TRBD2. Trimming took 3 bases from V and 6 from J; bases not matched to a gene: 6. This CDR3 contains 16 residues. Germline CDR1 SGHNT, CDR2 YYREEE (reference sequence). In DNA, the CDR3 is TGTGCCAGCAGCTCCGGGACTAGCGGGAGGGGTCGCGAGCAGTACTTC. Protein: CASSSGTSGRGREQYF.